This entry describes one T cell receptor beta chain. Its antigen is not identified. This sample is drawn from a study of beta chain features in type 1 diabetes. Overall study context: Healthy donors, compared against patients, showed similar age, gender and cell yields. All of the samples together had approximately 100,000,000 sorted cells examined. Broader study findings: Sequencing from cDNA could over-represent high-TCR-expressing cells. People with Type 1 diabetes carried modestly yet significantly shorter TCRB CDR3s in all four CD4+ subsets.

The investigators reverse transcribed all of the isolated RNA, so they sequenced expressed TCRB transcripts. Data came from immunoSEQ multiplex PCR; TCRdb stores just in-frame clones and leaves some out. The sample consists of about 150,000 clones, 10% of them appearing once. The sequenced material came from central memory CD4+ T cells from blood. This TCR was recovered from a man under 40 with type 1 diabetes.

CDR3 sequence: CASSLVATNTGELFF. The DNA of the CDR3 is TGCGCCAGCAGCTTGGTTGCGACGAACACCGGGGAGCTGTTTTTT. The V call is TRBV5-1, the J call TRBJ2-2, with D hard to call. This CDR3 is built from 15 residues. The V end was cut by 0 bases, the J end by 0 bases, with 6 bases between. CDR1 is SGHRS, CDR2 YFSETQ, per germline.